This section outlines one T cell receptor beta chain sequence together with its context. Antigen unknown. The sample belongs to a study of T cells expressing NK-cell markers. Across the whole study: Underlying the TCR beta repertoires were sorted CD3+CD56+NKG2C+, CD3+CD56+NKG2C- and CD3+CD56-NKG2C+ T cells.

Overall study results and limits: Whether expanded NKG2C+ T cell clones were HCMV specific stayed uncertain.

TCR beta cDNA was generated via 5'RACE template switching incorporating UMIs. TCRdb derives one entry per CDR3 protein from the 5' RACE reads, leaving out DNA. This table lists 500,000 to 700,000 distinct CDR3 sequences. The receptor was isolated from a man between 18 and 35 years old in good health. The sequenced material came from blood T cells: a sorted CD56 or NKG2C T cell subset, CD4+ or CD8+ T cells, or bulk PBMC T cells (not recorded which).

The chain's CDR3 is CASSLAGTAYEQYF. J is TRBJ2-7 and V is TRBV7-9; TCRdb outputs TRBD1, but without DNA this stays unchecked. This CDR3 region has 14 residues. Germline CDR1 reads SEHNR; CDR2 reads FQNEAQ (reference sequence).